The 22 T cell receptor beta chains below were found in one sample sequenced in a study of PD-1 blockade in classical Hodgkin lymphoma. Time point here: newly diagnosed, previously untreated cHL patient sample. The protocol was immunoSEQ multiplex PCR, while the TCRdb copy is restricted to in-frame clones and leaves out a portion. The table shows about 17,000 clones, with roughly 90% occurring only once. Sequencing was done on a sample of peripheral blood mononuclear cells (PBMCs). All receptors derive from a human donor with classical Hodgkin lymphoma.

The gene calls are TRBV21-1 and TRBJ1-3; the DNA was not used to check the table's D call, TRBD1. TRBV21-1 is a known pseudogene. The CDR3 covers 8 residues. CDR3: CASSKDNF. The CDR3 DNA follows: TGTGCCAGCAGCAAAGACAATTTT.

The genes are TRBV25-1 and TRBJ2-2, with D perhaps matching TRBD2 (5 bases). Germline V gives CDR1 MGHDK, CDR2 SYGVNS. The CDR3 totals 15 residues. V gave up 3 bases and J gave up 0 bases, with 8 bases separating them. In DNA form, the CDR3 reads TGTGCCAGCAGTGACTCCGGGACGAACACCGGGGAGCTGTTTTTT. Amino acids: CASSDSGTNTGELFF. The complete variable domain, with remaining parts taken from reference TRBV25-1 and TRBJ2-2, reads EADIYQTPRYLVIGTGKKITLECSQTMGHDKMYWYQQDPGMELHLIHYSYGVNSTEKGDLSSESTVSRIRTEHFPLTLESARPSHTSQYLCASSDSGTNTGELFFGEGSRLTVL.

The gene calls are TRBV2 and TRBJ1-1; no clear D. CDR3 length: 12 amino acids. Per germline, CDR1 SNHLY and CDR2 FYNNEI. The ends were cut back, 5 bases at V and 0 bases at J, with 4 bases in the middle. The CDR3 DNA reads TGTGCCAGCAGTCTCATGAACACTGAAGCTTTCTTT. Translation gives CASSLMNTEAFF.

CDR3 region: CASSSTDTQYF. CDR3 DNA sequence: TGTGCCAGCAGTTCCACAGATACGCAGTATTTT. The chain has TRBV28 and TRBJ2-3; the D is unclear. The CDR3 extends over 11 amino acids. V lost 4 bases and J lost 2, with 1 base in between. Germline lookup yields CDR1 MDHEN and CDR2 SYDVKM.

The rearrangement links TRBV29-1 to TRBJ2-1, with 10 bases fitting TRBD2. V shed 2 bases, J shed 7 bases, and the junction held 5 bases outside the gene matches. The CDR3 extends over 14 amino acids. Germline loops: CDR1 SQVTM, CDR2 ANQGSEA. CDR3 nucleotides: TGCAGCGTTGAATGGACTAGCGGAGGGAATGAGCAGTTCTTC. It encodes CSVEWTSGGNEQFF.

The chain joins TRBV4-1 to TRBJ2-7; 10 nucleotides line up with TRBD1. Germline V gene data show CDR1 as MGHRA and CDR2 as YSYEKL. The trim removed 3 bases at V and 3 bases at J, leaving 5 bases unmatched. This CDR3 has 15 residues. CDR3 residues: CASSHRQGADYEQYF. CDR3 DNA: TGCGCCAGCAGCCACCGACAGGGGGCGGACTACGAGCAGTACTTC.

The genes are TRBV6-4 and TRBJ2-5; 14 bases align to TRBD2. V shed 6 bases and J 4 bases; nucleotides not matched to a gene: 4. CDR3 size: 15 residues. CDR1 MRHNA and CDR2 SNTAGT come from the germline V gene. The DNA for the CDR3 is TGTGCCAGCAGCGAAGGACTAGCGGGGGGAGAGACCCAGTACTTC. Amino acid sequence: CASSEGLAGGETQYF.

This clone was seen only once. The CDR3 spells CASRIRDGYEQYF. As DNA, the CDR3 is TGTGCCAGCCGAATCAGGGACGGCTACGAGCAGTACTTC. This chain links TRBV6-1 with TRBJ2-7, with D tentatively TRBD1 or TRBD2 (5 bases each). Trimming took off 8 bases at V and 3 bases at J, with 14 bases between the two ends. The germline V gene has CDR1 MNHNS and CDR2 SASEGT. The CDR3 extends over 13 amino acids.

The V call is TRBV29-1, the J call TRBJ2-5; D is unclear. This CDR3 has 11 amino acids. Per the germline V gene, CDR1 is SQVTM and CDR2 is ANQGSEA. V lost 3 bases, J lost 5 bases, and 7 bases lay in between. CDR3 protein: CSVDRSETQYF. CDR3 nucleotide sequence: TGCAGCGTTGATCGTTCGGAGACCCAGTACTTC.

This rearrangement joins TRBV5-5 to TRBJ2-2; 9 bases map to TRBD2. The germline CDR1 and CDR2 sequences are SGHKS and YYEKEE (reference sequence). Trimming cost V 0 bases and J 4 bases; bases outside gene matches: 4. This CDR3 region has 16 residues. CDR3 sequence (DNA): TGTGCCAGCAGCTTGGCAGCGGGAGGTCTCACCGGGGAGCTGTTTTTT. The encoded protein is CASSLAAGGLTGELFF.

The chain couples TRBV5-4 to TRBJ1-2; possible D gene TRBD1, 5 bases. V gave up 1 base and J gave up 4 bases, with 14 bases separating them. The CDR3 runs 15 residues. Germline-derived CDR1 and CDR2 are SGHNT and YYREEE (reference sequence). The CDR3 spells CASSLRGSSSYGYTF. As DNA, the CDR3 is TGTGCCAGCAGCTTGCGGGGGAGTTCTTCCTATGGCTACACCTTC.

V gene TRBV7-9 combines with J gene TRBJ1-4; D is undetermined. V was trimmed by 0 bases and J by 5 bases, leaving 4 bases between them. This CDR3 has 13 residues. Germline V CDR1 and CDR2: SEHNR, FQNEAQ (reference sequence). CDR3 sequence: CASSLAYNEKLFF. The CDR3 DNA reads TGTGCCAGCAGCTTAGCTTACAATGAAAAACTGTTTTTT.

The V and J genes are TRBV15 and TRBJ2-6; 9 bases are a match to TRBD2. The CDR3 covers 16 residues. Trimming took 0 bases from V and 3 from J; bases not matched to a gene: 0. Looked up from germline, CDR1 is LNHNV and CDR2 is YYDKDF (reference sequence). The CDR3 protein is CATSREAGGGANVLTF. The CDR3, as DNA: TGTGCCACCAGCAGAGAAGCGGGAGGTGGGGCCAACGTCCTGACTTTC.

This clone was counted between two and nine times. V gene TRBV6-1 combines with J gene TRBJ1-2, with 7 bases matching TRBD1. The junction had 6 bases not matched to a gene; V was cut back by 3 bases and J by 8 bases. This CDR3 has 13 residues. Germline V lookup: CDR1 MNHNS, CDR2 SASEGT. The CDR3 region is CASSDGDSDGYTF. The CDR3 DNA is TGTGCCAGCAGTGATGGGGACAGCGACGGCTACACCTTC.

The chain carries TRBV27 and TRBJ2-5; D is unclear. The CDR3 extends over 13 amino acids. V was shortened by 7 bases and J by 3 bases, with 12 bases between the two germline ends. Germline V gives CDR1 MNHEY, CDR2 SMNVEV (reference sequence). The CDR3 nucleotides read TGTGCCAGCAAATGGTCTGCTGAAGAGACCCAGTACTTC. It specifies CASKWSAEETQYF.

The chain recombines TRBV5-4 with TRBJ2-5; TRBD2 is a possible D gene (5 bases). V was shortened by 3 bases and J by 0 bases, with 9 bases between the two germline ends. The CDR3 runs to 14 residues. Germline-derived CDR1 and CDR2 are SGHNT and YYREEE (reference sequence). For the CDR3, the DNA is TGTGCCAGCAGCTCTGAAGCGGACCAAGAGACCCAGTACTTC. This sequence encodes CASSSEADQETQYF.

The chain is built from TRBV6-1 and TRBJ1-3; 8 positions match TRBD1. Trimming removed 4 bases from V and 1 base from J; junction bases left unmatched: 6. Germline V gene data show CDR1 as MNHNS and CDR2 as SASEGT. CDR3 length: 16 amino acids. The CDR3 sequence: CASSATHRGSGNTIYF. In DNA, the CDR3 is TGTGCCAGCAGTGCGACTCACAGGGGGTCTGGAAACACCATATATTTT.

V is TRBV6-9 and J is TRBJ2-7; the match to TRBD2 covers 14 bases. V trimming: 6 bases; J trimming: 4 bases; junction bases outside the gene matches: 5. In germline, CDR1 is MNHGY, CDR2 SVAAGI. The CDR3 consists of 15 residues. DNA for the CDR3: TGTGCCAGCAGGCGGGGGACTAGCGGGAGTTACGAGCAGTACTTC. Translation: CASRRGTSGSYEQYF.

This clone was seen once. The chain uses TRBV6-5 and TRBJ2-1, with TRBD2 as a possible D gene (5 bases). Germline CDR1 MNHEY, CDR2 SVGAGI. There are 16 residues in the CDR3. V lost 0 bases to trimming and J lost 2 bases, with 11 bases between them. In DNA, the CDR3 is TGTGCCAGCAGTTACTCCCAGCGGCGAGCCTACAATGAGCAGTTCTTC. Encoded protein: CASSYSQRRAYNEQFF.

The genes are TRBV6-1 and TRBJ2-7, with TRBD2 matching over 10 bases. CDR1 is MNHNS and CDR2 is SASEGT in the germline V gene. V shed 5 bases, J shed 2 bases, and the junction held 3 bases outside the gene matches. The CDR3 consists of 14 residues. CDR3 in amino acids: CASSFGLAAYEQYF. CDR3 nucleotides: TGTGCCAGCAGTTTCGGACTAGCGGCCTACGAGCAGTACTTC.

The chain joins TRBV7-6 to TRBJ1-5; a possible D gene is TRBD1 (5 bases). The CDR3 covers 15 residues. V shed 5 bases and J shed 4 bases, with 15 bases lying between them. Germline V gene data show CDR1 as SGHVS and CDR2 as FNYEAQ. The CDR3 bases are TGTGCCAGCAGCGGTTCCGGGGGGGGGAATCAGCCCCAGCATTTT. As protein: CASSGSGGGNQPQHF.

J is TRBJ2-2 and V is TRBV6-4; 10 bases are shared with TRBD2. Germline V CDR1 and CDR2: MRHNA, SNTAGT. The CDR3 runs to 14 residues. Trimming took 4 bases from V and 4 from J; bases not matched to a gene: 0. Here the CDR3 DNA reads TGTGCCAGCAGTGCTAGCGGGAGCACCGGGGAGCTGTTTTTT. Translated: CASSASGSTGELFF.